This TCR beta chain is drawn from a study of blood T cell repertoires in COVID-19. TCRdb's copy holds only in-frame clones and misses some; the assay was immunoSEQ multiplex PCR. This repertoire shows about 210,000 clones, roughly 85% found once; its top ten account for 2.4%. The TCR sequence derives from a woman between 65 and 79 years old with COVID-19, enrolled during active disease. Source material: peripheral blood.

This CDR3 is CASSAVRSEQYF. CDR3 nucleotide sequence: TGTGCCAGCAGCGCAGTCAGAAGCGAGCAGTACTTC. The chain couples TRBV5-4 to TRBJ2-7; the D is unclear. The CDR3 totals 12 residues. The germline V and J ends were trimmed by 4 bases and 6 bases, with 11 bases remaining between them. The germline CDR1 and CDR2 sequences are SGHNT and YYREEE (reference sequence).